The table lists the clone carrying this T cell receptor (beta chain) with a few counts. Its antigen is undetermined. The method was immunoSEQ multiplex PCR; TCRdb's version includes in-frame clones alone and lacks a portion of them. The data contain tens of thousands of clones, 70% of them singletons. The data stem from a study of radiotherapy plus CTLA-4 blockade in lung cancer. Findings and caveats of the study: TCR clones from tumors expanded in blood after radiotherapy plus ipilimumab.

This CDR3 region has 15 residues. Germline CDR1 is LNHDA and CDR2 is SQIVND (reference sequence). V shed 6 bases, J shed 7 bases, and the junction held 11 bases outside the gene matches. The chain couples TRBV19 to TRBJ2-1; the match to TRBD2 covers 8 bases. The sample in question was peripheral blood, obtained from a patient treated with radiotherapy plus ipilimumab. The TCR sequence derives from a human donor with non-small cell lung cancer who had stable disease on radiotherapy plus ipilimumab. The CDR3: CASSPPGRDANEQFF. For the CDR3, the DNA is TGTGCCAGTAGCCCCCCCGGGAGGGATGCGAATGAGCAGTTCTTC. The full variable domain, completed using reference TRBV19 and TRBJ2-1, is DGGITQSPKYLFRKEGQNVTLSCEQNLNHDAMYWYRQDPGQGLRLIYYSQIVNDFQKGDIAEGYSVSREKKESFPLTVTSAQKNPTAFYLCASSPPGRDANEQFFGPGTRLTVL.